Presented here are 21 T cell receptor beta chains from one specimen sequenced in a study of T cell responses to AZD1222 COVID-19 vaccine. Clones were sequenced by immunoSEQ multiplex PCR, and TCRdb holds only the in-frame ones, with some missing. The sample carries about 94,000 clones, 88% recorded once. The sample was peripheral blood, taken on day 0 of AZD1222 vaccination. The receptors shown here come from an adult in good health.

V usage is TRBV5-1 and J usage is TRBJ2-1; TRBD2 matches 8 bases. Germline CDR1 reads SGHRS; CDR2 reads YFSETQ. The CDR3 covers 15 residues. V lost 2 bases, J lost 8 bases, and 9 bases stayed unmatched. CDR3: CASSFDSGGLDEQFF. In DNA, the CDR3 is TGCGCCAGCAGCTTTGACAGCGGGGGTCTCGATGAGCAGTTCTTC.

V gene TRBV9 combines with J gene TRBJ2-2; 12 bases fit TRBD2. Germline V gene lookup returns CDR1 SGDLS and CDR2 YYNGEE. This CDR3 spans 15 amino acids. V shed 3 bases, J shed 6 bases, and the junction held 3 bases outside the gene matches. The DNA of the CDR3 is TGTGCCAGCAGCGACCGACTAGCGGGGGCCGGGGAGCTGTTTTTT. Translated: CASSDRLAGAGELFF.

This chain connects TRBV7-2 to TRBJ1-1; 11 positions match TRBD1. This CDR3 region has 16 residues. V lost 2 bases and J lost 5; bases outside the gene matches: 7. In germline, CDR1 is SGHTA, CDR2 FQGNSA. CDR3 nucleotides: TGTGCCAGCAGCTTATATCCGGGACAGGGGGTAACTGAAGCTTTCTTT. This sequence encodes CASSLYPGQGVTEAFF. Drawing the rest from reference TRBV7-2 and TRBJ1-1, the complete variable domain is GAGVSQSPSNKVTEKGKDVELRCDPISGHTALYWYRQSLGQGLEFLIYFQGNSAPDKSGLPSDRFSAERTGGSVSTLTIQRTQQEDSAVYLCASSLYPGQGVTEAFFGQGTRLTVV.

The CDR3 loop reads CASSPSGGSRHF. Written as DNA, the CDR3 is TGTGCCAGCAGCCCTAGCGGGGGTAGCCGGCATTTT. The chain has TRBV7-2 and TRBJ1-5; D may be TRBD1 (5 bases). V was pared by 5 bases and J by 15 bases, with 17 bases between. CDR1 is SGHTA, CDR2 FQGNSA, per germline. CDR3 length equals 12 residues. The entire variable domain, with the rest obtained from reference TRBV7-2 and TRBJ1-5, is as follows: GAGVSQSPSNKVTEKGKDVELRCDPISGHTALYWYRQSLGQGLEFLIYFQGNSAPDKSGLPSDRFSAERTGGSVSTLTIQRTQQEDSAVYLCASSPSGGSRHFGDGTRLSIL.

The V call is TRBV15, the J call TRBJ1-4, with D maybe TRBD1 (5 bases). The CDR3 consists of 15 residues. Germline V gives CDR1 LNHNV, CDR2 YYDKDF (reference sequence). Trimming left V 0 bases short and J 14 bases short, with 19 bases between. The CDR3 sequence is CATSRDGQGVVRLFF. In nucleotides, the CDR3 is TGTGCCACCAGCAGAGATGGTCAGGGTGTCGTTCGGCTGTTTTTT.

The chain has TRBV6-5 and TRBJ1-1; weak D call: TRBD1 (5 bases). With 7 bases removed from V and 4 bases from J, the gap between germline ends came to 19 bases. The germline CDR1 and CDR2 sequences are MNHEY and SVGAGI. The CDR3 is made up of 15 amino acids. This CDR3 is CASTSQEVFGTEAFF. CDR3 DNA: TGTGCCAGCACCTCACAGGAGGTGTTTGGCACTGAAGCTTTCTTT.

The chain carries TRBV15 and TRBJ2-3; 9 nucleotides line up with TRBD2. This CDR3 is 16 amino acids long. The germline gives CDR1 LNHNV, CDR2 YYDKDF (reference sequence). Trimming cost V 5 bases and J 2 bases; bases outside gene matches: 8. In nucleotides, the CDR3 is TGTGCCACCAGCGTGGATAGCGGGGGACCCACAGATACGCAGTATTTT. The encoded protein is CATSVDSGGPTDTQYF.

The rearrangement uses TRBV6-5 and TRBJ1-1; 8 bases are shared with TRBD1. The germline V gene has CDR1 MNHEY and CDR2 SVGAGI. The CDR3 loop spans 14 amino acids. V lost 4 bases, J lost 0 bases, and 1 base stayed unmatched. The CDR3 coding sequence is TGTGCCAGCAGTTTGGACAGGGTGAACACTGAAGCTTTCTTT. Protein product: CASSLDRVNTEAFF.

This chain joins TRBV13 and TRBJ1-1, with D possibly matching TRBD1 (6 bases). This CDR3 contains 14 residues. Looked up from germline, CDR1 is PRHDT and CDR2 is FYEKMQ (reference sequence). Trimming left V 6 bases short and J 2 bases short, with 13 bases between. CDR3: CASREQGLNTEAFF. DNA for the CDR3: TGTGCCAGCAGGGAACAGGGCTTAAACACTGAAGCTTTCTTT.

The chain uses TRBV4-3 and TRBJ1-1; D ambiguous. The length of the CDR3 is 14 residues. Germline V gene sequence: CDR1 LGHNA, CDR2 YSLEER. Between the trimmed V and J ends, which lost 0 bases and 7 bases, there was a span of 12 bases. CDR3 region: CASSQDLTESEAFF. The CDR3 DNA follows: TGCGCCAGCAGCCAAGATCTCACGGAGAGTGAAGCTTTCTTT.

The chain recombines TRBV5-1 with TRBJ1-1; D is uncertain. The CDR3 contains 15 residues. Germline CDR1 and CDR2: SGHRS and YFSETQ. The germline V and J ends were trimmed by 1 base and 1 base, with 11 bases remaining between them. This CDR3 is CASSLQRPGNTEAFF. The DNA of the CDR3 is TGCGCCAGCAGCTTGCAAAGGCCAGGGAACACTGAAGCTTTCTTT.

The J gene is TRBJ1-1, the V gene TRBV7-3; D is ambiguous. The CDR3 runs to 13 residues. V lost 5 bases to trimming and J lost 1 base, with 8 bases between them. CDR1 is SGHTA and CDR2 is FQGTGA in the germline V gene. In DNA, the CDR3 is TGTGCCAGCAGCGTTTCAGCGAACACTGAAGCTTTCTTT. Translation: CASSVSANTEAFF.

The V call is TRBV25-1, the J call TRBJ2-7; 7 nucleotides match TRBD1. The germline CDR1 and CDR2 sequences are MGHDK and SYGVNS. The CDR3 has 14 residues. J lost 3 bases, V lost 4 bases, and 6 bases had no gene match. The CDR3, as DNA: TGTGCCAGCAGTGGAGACAGGGAGCGCTACGAGCAGTACTTC. Its protein is CASSGDRERYEQYF.

V is TRBV2 and J is TRBJ2-1; 12 bases line up with TRBD2. The V segment lost 6 bases and the J segment 9 bases; nucleotides outside the gene matches: 9. The CDR3 sequence is 15 residues long. Germline-derived CDR1 and CDR2 are SNHLY and FYNNEI. The CDR3 reads CASSPLAGGRSEQFF. The CDR3 DNA is TGTGCCAGCAGCCCTCTAGCGGGGGGGCGATCTGAGCAGTTCTTC.

The chain has TRBV19 and TRBJ1-1; weak D call: TRBD1 (6 bases). The CDR3 extends over 13 amino acids. Trimming removed 5 bases at V and 5 bases at J, with 12 bases between. Per the germline V gene, CDR1 is LNHDA and CDR2 is SQIVND (reference sequence). The CDR3 DNA is TGTGCCAGTAGTGCCAGGGGAAGGACTGAAGCTTTCTTT. It encodes CASSARGRTEAFF.

This chain links TRBV5-1 with TRBJ2-5; 11 nucleotides align to TRBD2. The V and J ends lost 3 bases and 2 bases, in that order; junction bases with no gene match: 6. The CDR3 runs 16 residues. CDR1 and CDR2 from the germline V gene are SGHRS and YFSETQ. The CDR3 protein is CASSSGTSGVQETQYF. As DNA, the CDR3 is TGCGCCAGCAGCTCAGGGACTAGCGGCGTACAAGAGACCCAGTACTTC.

V usage is TRBV27 and J usage is TRBJ1-5; D not certain. The length of the CDR3 is 13 residues. V lost 1 base, J lost 5 bases, and 6 bases lay in between. Germline assignment: CDR1 MNHEY and CDR2 SMNVEV (reference sequence). The CDR3 region is CASSLYSDQPQHF. CDR3 coding DNA: TGTGCCAGCAGTTTATACAGCGATCAGCCCCAGCATTTT.

V gene TRBV30 combines with J gene TRBJ1-1, with TRBD1 as a possible D gene (5 bases). The V and J ends lost 4 bases and 2 bases respectively, with 17 bases between them. The length of the CDR3 is 15 residues. Germline values: CDR1 GTSNPN, CDR2 SVGIG (reference sequence). The CDR3 loop reads CAWTPLPGRNTEAFF. In DNA form, the CDR3 reads TGTGCCTGGACCCCCCTGCCGGGGCGCAACACTGAAGCTTTCTTT.

Only one count was recorded for this clone. The gene calls are TRBV11-3 and TRBJ2-2; TRBD1 matches 8 bases. Germline V CDR1 and CDR2: SGHNT, YENEEA. Germline trimming cut 0 bases from V and 1 base from J; bases unmatched to any gene: 7. The CDR3 covers 18 residues. Written as DNA, the CDR3 is TGTGCCAGCAGCTTAGATCGGGCGACAGGGGAGAACACCGGGGAGCTGTTTTTT. The encoded protein is CASSLDRATGENTGELFF.

This clone was observed a single time. The chain recombines TRBV30 with TRBJ1-1, with D possibly being TRBD1 (6 bases). The V gene's germline CDR1 is GTSNPN and CDR2 SVGIG (reference sequence). Trimming cost V 5 bases and J 6 bases, with 13 bases left between them. The CDR3 length is 12 residues. The CDR3 DNA is TGTGCCTGGTCCCGGGACATTTCTGAAGCTTTCTTT. It is translated as CAWSRDISEAFF.

The chain combines TRBV6-2 or TRBV6-3 with TRBJ2-7, with D uncertain. CDR1 is MNHEY and CDR2 is SVGEGT in the germline V gene. The V and J ends lost 0 bases and 0 bases respectively, with 6 bases between them. This CDR3 contains 14 residues. CDR3 in amino acids: CASSYSRSSYEQYF. The CDR3 bases are TGTGCCAGCAGTTACTCGAGGAGCTCCTACGAGCAGTACTTC.